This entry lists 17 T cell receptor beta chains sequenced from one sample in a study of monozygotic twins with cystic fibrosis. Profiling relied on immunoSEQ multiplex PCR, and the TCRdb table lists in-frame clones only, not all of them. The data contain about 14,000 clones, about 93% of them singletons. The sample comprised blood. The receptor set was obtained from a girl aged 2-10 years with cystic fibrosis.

The chain's CDR3 is CASSYGTRGEETEAFF. CDR3 nucleotide sequence: TGTGCCAGCAGTTACGGGACCAGGGGGGAGGAAACTGAAGCTTTCTTT. The gene calls are TRBV27 and TRBJ1-1; 7 positions match TRBD1. The length of the CDR3 is 16 residues. V lost 4 bases to trimming and J lost 5 bases; unmatched junction nucleotides: 13. Germline V gene lookup returns CDR1 MNHEY and CDR2 SMNVEV (reference sequence).

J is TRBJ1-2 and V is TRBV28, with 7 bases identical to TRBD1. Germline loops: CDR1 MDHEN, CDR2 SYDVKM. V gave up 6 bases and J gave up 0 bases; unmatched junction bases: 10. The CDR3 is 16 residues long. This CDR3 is CASSDIQGPANYGYTF. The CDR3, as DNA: TGTGCCAGCAGCGATATACAGGGGCCGGCTAACTATGGCTACACCTTC.

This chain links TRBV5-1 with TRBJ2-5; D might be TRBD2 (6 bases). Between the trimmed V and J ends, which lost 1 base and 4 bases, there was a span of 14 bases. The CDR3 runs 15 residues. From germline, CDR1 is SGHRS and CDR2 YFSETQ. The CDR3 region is CASSLNTGVLETQYF. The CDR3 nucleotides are TGCGCCAGCAGCTTGAATACGGGAGTGCTAGAGACCCAGTACTTC. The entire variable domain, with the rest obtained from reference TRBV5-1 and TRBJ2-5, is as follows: KAGVTQTPRYLIKTRGQQVTLSCSPISGHRSVSWYQQTPGQGLQFLFEYFSETQRNKGNFPGRFSGRQFSNSRSEMNVSTLELGDSALYLCASSLNTGVLETQYFGPGTRLLVL.

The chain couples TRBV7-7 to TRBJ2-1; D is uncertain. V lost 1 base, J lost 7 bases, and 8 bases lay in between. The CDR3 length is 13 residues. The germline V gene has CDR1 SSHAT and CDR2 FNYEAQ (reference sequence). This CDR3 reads CASSLEVGNEQFF. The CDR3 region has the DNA TGTGCCAGCAGCTTAGAAGTGGGAAATGAGCAGTTCTTC.

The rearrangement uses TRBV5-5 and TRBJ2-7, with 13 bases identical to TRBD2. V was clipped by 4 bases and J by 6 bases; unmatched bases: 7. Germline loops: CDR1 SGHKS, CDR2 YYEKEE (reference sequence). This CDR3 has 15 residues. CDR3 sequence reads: CASSPRTSGGAEQYF. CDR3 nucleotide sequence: TGTGCCAGCAGCCCGCGGACTAGCGGGGGCGCCGAGCAGTACTTC.

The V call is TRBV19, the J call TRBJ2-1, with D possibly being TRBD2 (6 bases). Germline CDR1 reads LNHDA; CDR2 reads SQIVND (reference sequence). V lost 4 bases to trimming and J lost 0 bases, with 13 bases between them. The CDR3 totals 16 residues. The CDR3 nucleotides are TGTGCCAGTAGTAGACAAGGACTACTCTCCTACAATGAGCAGTTCTTC. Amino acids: CASSRQGLLSYNEQFF.

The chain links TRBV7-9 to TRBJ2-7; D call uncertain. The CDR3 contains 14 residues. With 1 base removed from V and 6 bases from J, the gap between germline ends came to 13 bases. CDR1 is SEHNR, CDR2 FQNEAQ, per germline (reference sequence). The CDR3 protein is CASSLDSGRFEQYF. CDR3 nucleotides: TGTGCCAGCAGCTTAGATTCGGGTCGGTTCGAGCAGTACTTC.

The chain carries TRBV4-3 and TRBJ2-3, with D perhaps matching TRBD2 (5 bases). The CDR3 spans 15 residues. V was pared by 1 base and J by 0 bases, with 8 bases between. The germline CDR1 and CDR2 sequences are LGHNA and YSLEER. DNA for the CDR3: TGCGCCAGCAGCCAAGCCTGGAGGAGCACAGATACGCAGTATTTT. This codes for CASSQAWRSTDTQYF.

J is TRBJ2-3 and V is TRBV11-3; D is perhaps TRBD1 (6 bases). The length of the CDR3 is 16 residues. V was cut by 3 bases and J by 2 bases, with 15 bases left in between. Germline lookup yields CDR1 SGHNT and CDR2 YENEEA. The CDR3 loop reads CASSFSTGSYTDTQYF. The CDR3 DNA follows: TGTGCCAGCAGCTTCTCAACAGGGTCATACACAGATACGCAGTATTTT.

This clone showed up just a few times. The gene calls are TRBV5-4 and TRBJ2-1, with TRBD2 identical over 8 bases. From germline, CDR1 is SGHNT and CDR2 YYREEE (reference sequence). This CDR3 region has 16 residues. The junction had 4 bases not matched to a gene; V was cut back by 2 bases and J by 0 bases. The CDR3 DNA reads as TGTGCCAGCAGCTTCGGGGGGGCGAGCTCCTACAATGAGCAGTTCTTC. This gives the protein CASSFGGASSYNEQFF.

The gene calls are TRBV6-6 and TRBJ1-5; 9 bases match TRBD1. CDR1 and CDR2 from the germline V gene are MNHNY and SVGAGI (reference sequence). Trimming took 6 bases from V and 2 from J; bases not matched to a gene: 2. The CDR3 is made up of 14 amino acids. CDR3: CASRQGAGNQPQHF. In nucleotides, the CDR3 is TGTGCCAGCAGACAGGGGGCTGGCAATCAGCCCCAGCATTTT.

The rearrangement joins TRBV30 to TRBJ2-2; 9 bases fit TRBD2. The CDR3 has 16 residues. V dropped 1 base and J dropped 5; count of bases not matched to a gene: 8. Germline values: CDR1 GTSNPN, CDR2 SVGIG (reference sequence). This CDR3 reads CAWSGLAGGITGELFF. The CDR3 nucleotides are TGTGCCTGGAGTGGTTTGGCGGGAGGGATAACCGGGGAGCTGTTTTTT.

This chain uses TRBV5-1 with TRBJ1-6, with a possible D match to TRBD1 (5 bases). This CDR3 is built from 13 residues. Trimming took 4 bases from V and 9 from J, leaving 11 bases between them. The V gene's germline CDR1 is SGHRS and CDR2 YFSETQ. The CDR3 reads CASSLSGVSPLHF. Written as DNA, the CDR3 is TGCGCCAGCAGCCTATCGGGGGTTTCACCCCTCCACTTT.

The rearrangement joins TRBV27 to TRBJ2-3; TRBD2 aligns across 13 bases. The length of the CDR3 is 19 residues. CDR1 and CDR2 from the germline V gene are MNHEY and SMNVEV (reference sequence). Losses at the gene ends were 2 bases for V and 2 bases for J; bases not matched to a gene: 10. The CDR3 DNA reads TGTGCCAGCAGTTTAGATCCCCGACTAGCGGGAGGCCCCACAGATACGCAGTATTTT. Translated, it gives CASSLDPRLAGGPTDTQYF.

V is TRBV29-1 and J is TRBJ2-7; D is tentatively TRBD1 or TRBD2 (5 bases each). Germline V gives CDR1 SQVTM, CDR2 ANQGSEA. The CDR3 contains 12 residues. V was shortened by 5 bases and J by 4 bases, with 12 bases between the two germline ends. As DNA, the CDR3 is TGCAGCGTTTGGGGCGCGGGTTACGAGCAGTACTTC. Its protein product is CSVWGAGYEQYF.

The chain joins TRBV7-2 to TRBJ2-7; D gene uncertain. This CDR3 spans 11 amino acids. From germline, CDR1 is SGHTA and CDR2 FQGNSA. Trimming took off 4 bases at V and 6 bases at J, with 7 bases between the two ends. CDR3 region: CASSYGIEQYF. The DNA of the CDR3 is TGTGCCAGCAGCTACGGAATCGAGCAGTACTTC.

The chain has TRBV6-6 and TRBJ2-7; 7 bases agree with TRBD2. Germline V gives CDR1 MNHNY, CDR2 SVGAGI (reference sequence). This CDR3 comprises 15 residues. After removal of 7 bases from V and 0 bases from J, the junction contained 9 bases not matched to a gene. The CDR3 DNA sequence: TGTGCCAGCACCCGAGCGGGATCCTCCTCCTACGAGCAGTACTTC. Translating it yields CASTRAGSSSYEQYF.